The 19 T cell receptor beta chains reported below all come from one sample, sequenced in a study of OX40 agonist ivuxolimab in advanced cancers. Measured with immunoSEQ multiplex PCR; TCRdb has only the in-frame clones, and not every one. In the table there are around 92,000 clones, 85% to 95% of which are singletons. This specimen consisted of CD4+ or CD8+ T cells sorted from blood, obtained in a trial of the OX40 agonist ivuxolimab. The origin of the receptors is an adult with an advanced solid tumor such as melanoma, head and neck, liver or kidney cancer.

The chain joins TRBV11-2 to TRBJ1-3; D remains unclear. Trimming cost V 6 bases and J 3 bases, with 12 bases left between them. The CDR3 runs 14 residues. Germline loops: CDR1 SGHAT, CDR2 FQNNGV. In DNA form, the CDR3 reads TGTGCCAGCAGAAGGGCGCCGGGTGGAAACACCATATATTTT. Translating gives CASRRAPGGNTIYF.

The V and J genes are TRBV7-2 and TRBJ2-1; TRBD2 aligns across 8 bases. CDR1 is SGHTA and CDR2 is FQGNSA in the germline V gene. V trimming: 0 bases; J trimming: 6 bases; junction bases outside the gene matches: 10. This CDR3 spans 17 amino acids. The CDR3 DNA follows: TGTGCCAGCAGCTTAGCGCGGAGCGGGAGAATCGCCAATGAGCAGTTCTTC. Encoded protein: CASSLARSGRIANEQFF.

The chain couples TRBV6-5 to TRBJ2-6; D may be TRBD2 (6 bases). The V end was cut by 5 bases, the J end by 12 bases, with 17 bases between. Germline loops: CDR1 MNHEY, CDR2 SVGAGI. This CDR3 has 14 amino acids. The CDR3 loop is CASSRGGASSVLTF. In nucleotides, the CDR3 is TGTGCCAGCAGTCGTGGCGGGGCCAGCTCCGTCCTGACTTTC.

The gene calls are TRBV5-4 and TRBJ1-6; 9 bases agree with TRBD1. The CDR3 spans 15 residues. The V gene's germline CDR1 is SGHNT and CDR2 YYREEE (reference sequence). The trim removed 0 bases at V and 7 bases at J, leaving 2 bases unmatched. CDR3 sequence (DNA): TGTGCCAGCAGCTTGGGACAGGGGGTAAATTCACCCCTCCACTTT. Translated, it gives CASSLGQGVNSPLHF.

The J gene is TRBJ1-1, the V gene TRBV6-5, with D possibly matching TRBD1 (5 bases). Trimming shortened V by 7 bases and J by 1 base, and 10 bases separated the two germline ends. This CDR3 contains 13 residues. CDR1 is MNHEY and CDR2 is SVGAGI in the germline V gene. Here the CDR3 reads CASTRDGNTEAFF. The CDR3 region has the DNA TGTGCCAGCACCAGGGACGGGAACACTGAAGCTTTCTTT.

V usage is TRBV9 and J usage is TRBJ2-3; 10 bases line up with TRBD2. Per the germline V gene, CDR1 is SGDLS and CDR2 is YYNGEE. J gave up 0 bases and V 1 base, and 8 bases lay outside the gene matches. The CDR3 covers 18 residues. This chain's CDR3 is CASSVSGGDSLSTDTQYF. As DNA, the CDR3 is TGTGCCAGCAGCGTAAGCGGGGGGGACTCCTTAAGCACAGATACGCAGTATTTT.

CDR3 nucleotide sequence: TGTGCCAGCAGTTACGCCCATGGCACTGAAGCTTTCTTT. Encoded protein: CASSYAHGTEAFF. The V call is TRBV6-5, the J call TRBJ1-1; D not resolved. The CDR3 spans 13 residues. CDR1 is MNHEY and CDR2 is SVGAGI in the germline V gene. Trimming cost V 2 bases and J 4 bases, with 8 bases left between them.

The chain employs TRBV30 and TRBJ1-2; D gene unclear. The CDR3 is 14 residues long. V was trimmed by 3 bases and J by 4 bases, leaving 15 bases between them. Per germline, CDR1 GTSNPN and CDR2 SVGIG (reference sequence). Written as DNA, the CDR3 is TGTGCCTGGAGCCCCCCGTTTCCCCCCTATGGCTACACCTTC. Translation: CAWSPPFPPYGYTF.

The chain employs TRBV4-2 and TRBJ1-6, with 9 bases identical to TRBD1. CDR1 is LGHNA and CDR2 is YNFKEQ in the germline V gene. CDR3 size: 14 residues. Germline trimming cut 7 bases from V and 8 bases from J; bases unmatched to any gene: 6. CDR3: CASNPDRGYSPLHF. The CDR3 nucleotides are TGTGCCAGCAACCCGGACAGGGGATATTCACCCCTCCACTTT.

This chain links TRBV5-5 with TRBJ1-1, with unresolved D. CDR1 and CDR2 (germline): SGHKS, YYEKEE (reference sequence). V lost 5 bases to trimming and J lost 1 base, with 15 bases between them. This CDR3 has 15 residues. The CDR3 region has the DNA TGTGCCAGCAGTTCGATACGGGGAGGGAACACTGAAGCTTTCTTT. Protein: CASSSIRGGNTEAFF.

This chain uses TRBV19 with TRBJ2-7; the D call may be TRBD1 or TRBD2 (5 bases each). Trimming removed 3 bases at V and 4 bases at J, with 7 bases between. The CDR3 has 12 amino acids. CDR1 is LNHDA, CDR2 SQIVND, per germline (reference sequence). Written as DNA, the CDR3 is TGTGCCAGTAGTATTTGGGGGTACGAGCAGTACTTC. Amino acids: CASSIWGYEQYF.

This chain uses TRBV7-8 with TRBJ2-3, with D possibly matching TRBD2 (6 bases). Trimming took off 1 base at V and 4 bases at J, with 6 bases between the two ends. In germline, CDR1 is SGHVS, CDR2 FQNEAQ. There are 13 residues in the CDR3. CDR3 in amino acids: CASSLGRADTQYF. Here the CDR3 DNA reads TGTGCCAGCAGCTTAGGGAGGGCAGATACGCAGTATTTT.

The chain links TRBV28 to TRBJ1-6; a weak D match, TRBD1 (5 bases). V lost 5 bases and J lost 10, with 15 bases in between. The CDR3 runs to 14 residues. In germline, CDR1 is MDHEN, CDR2 SYDVKM. This CDR3 reads CASSRPDGGSPLHF. CDR3 DNA: TGTGCCAGCAGTCGCCCGGACGGGGGGTCACCCCTCCACTTT.

This clone turned up a few times. The CDR3 bases are TGCGCCAGCAGCCACAACCCGGGACAGGGGGCGTACGGCTACACCTTC. Encoded protein: CASSHNPGQGAYGYTF. J is TRBJ1-2 and V is TRBV4-1; 12 nucleotides line up with TRBD1. V shed 3 bases and J 8 bases; nucleotides not matched to a gene: 10. The germline V gene encodes CDR1 MGHRA and CDR2 YSYEKL. This CDR3 comprises 16 residues.

V and J are TRBV29-1 and TRBJ1-1; 11 nucleotides line up with TRBD1. In germline, CDR1 is SQVTM, CDR2 ANQGSEA. V shed 8 bases, J shed 8 bases, and the junction held 10 bases outside the gene matches. The CDR3 spans 13 residues. CDR3 nucleotide sequence: TGCAGCCTAGGGGGACAGGGGGTCACGGAAGCTTTCTTT. Its protein is CSLGGQGVTEAFF.

The chain recombines TRBV4-3 with TRBJ1-6; no reliable D call. This CDR3 comprises 13 residues. V dropped 4 bases and J dropped 6 bases, with 7 bases sitting between them. Germline CDR1 is LGHNA and CDR2 is YSLEER. CDR3 sequence reads: CASSPVLNSPLHF. The CDR3 DNA is TGCGCCAGCAGCCCGGTTCTTAATTCACCCCTCCACTTT.

The gene calls are TRBV30 and TRBJ2-1; 8 bases fit TRBD2. Germline lookup yields CDR1 GTSNPN and CDR2 SVGIG (reference sequence). The CDR3 is 13 amino acids. J lost 9 bases, V lost 4 bases, and 8 bases had no gene match. The CDR3 here is CAWINPSGFEQFF. As DNA, the CDR3 is TGTGCCTGGATTAACCCTAGCGGGTTTGAGCAGTTCTTC.

The V and J genes are TRBV4-1 and TRBJ2-3; 8 nucleotides agree with TRBD2. The CDR3 covers 17 residues. The V gene end was trimmed by 0 bases and the J gene end by 2 bases; junction bases not matched to a gene: 7. CDR1 and CDR2 (germline): MGHRA, YSYEKL. The CDR3 coding sequence is TGCGCCAGCAGCCAAGAGGGGGTAGCGGGGAACACAGATACGCAGTATTTT. Residues: CASSQEGVAGNTDTQYF.

V gene TRBV28 combines with J gene TRBJ1-2, with a weak D call TRBD1 (5 bases). The germline gives CDR1 MDHEN, CDR2 SYDVKM. The CDR3 runs to 11 residues. The CDR3 sequence is CAYGGNYGYTF. CDR3 nucleotides: TGTGCATACGGGGGTAACTATGGCTACACCTTC.